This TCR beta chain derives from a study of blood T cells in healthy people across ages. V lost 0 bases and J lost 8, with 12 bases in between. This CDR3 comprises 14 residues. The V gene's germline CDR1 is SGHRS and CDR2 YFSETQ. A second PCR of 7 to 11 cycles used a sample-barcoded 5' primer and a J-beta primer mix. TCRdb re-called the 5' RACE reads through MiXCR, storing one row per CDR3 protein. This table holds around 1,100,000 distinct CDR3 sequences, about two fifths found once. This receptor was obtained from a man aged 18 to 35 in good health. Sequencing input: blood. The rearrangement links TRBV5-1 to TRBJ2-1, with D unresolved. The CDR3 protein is CASSLAVQPDEQFF. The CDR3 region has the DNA TGCGCCAGCAGCTTGGCGGTACAGCCGGATGAGCAGTTCTTC.